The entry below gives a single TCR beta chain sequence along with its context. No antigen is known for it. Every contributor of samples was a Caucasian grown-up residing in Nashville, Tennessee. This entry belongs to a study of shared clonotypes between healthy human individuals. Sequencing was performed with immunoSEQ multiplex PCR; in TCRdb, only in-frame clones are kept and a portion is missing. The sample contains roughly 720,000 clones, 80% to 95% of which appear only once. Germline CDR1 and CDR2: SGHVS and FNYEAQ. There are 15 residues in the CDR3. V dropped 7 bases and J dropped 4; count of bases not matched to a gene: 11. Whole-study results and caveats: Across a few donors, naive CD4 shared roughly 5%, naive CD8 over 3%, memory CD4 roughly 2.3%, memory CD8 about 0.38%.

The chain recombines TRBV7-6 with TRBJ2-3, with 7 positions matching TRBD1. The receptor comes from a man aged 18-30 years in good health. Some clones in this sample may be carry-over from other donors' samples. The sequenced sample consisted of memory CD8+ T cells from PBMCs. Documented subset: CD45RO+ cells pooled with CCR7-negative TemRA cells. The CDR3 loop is CASTQGTVAADTQYF. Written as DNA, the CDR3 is TGTGCCAGCACCCAAGGGACAGTGGCCGCAGATACGCAGTATTTT.